Below, 4 T cell receptor beta chains from the same sample are listed, as sequenced in a study of blood T cell repertoires in COVID-19. Assay: immunoSEQ multiplex PCR; the TCRdb copy retains only in-frame clones and omits some. The sample shows fewer than 300,000 clones, less than 85% of them seen only once. Sequenced material: peripheral blood. The receptors originated from a woman aged 18-30 years with acute or convalescent COVID-19.

This rearrangement joins TRBV10-3 to TRBJ2-1; weak D call: TRBD1 (6 bases). CDR1 ENHRY and CDR2 SYGVKD come from the germline V gene. The CDR3 totals 14 residues. V dropped 8 bases and J dropped 0 bases, with 11 bases sitting between them. CDR3 coding DNA: TGTGCCATCGGGGCGGACAGCTCCTACAATGAGCAGTTCTTC. This gives the protein CAIGADSSYNEQFF.

The chain recombines TRBV4-1 with TRBJ1-2; TRBD1 agrees at 8 bases. There are 16 residues in the CDR3. Germline trimming cut 4 bases from V and 2 bases from J; bases unmatched to any gene: 9. In germline, CDR1 is MGHRA, CDR2 YSYEKL. The DNA of the CDR3 is TGCGCCAGCAGCCGGAATACGGACAGGGCAAACTATGGCTACACCTTC. It codes for CASSRNTDRANYGYTF.

This clone was observed a single time. The V call is TRBV7-8, the J call TRBJ1-1; TRBD1 agrees at 7 bases. V dropped 3 bases and J dropped 2; count of bases not matched to a gene: 12. The CDR3 totals 17 residues. Germline V lookup: CDR1 SGHVS, CDR2 FQNEAQ. The CDR3 sequence is CASSLAPRGATNTEAFF. Written as DNA, the CDR3 is TGTGCCAGCAGCTTGGCCCCCAGGGGGGCAACAAACACTGAAGCTTTCTTT.

This chain joins TRBV7-2 and TRBJ1-2; the D gene is possibly TRBD1 (5 bases). V lost 7 bases to trimming and J lost 5 bases, with 17 bases between them. CDR1 is SGHTA and CDR2 is FQGNSA in the germline V gene. The CDR3 extends over 14 amino acids. Here the CDR3 DNA reads TGTGCCAGCACCTATGGGGGGTTCGGGTATGGCTACACCTTC. This gives the protein CASTYGGFGYGYTF. Combining the CDR3 with reference TRBV7-2 and TRBJ1-2 gives the whole variable domain GAGVSQSPSNKVTEKGKDVELRCDPISGHTALYWYRQSLGQGLEFLIYFQGNSAPDKSGLPSDRFSAERTGGSVSTLTIQRTQQEDSAVYLCASTYGGFGYGYTFGSGTRLTVV.